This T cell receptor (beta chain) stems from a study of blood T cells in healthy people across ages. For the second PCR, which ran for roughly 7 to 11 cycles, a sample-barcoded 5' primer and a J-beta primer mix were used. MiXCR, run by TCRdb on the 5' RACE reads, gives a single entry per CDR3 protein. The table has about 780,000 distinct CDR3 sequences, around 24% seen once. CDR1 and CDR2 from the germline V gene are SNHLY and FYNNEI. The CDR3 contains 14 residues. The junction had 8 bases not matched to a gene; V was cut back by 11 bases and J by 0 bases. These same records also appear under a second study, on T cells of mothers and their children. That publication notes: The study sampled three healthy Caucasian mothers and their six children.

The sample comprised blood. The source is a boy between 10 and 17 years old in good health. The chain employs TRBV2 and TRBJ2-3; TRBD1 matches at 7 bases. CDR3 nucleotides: TGTGCCCTGAGGGGGCAGGGAAGCACAGATACGCAGTATTTT. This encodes CALRGQGSTDTQYF.